This T cell receptor (beta chain) was retrieved from a study of CD8 T cells in Susac syndrome. When the RNA was reverse transcribed, random hexamers were used with an input of roughly 0.5 to 1 ug. A single record per CDR3 protein comes from TCRdb applying MiXCR to the immunoSEQ multiplex PCR reads. The repertoire holds roughly 220,000 distinct CDR3 sequences, with less than 95% as singletons. CDR1 DFQATT and CDR2 SNEGSKA come from the germline V gene (reference sequence). The CDR3 has 13 amino acids. V shed 1 base and J 8 bases; nucleotides not matched to a gene: 6. Specimen: CD4+ T cells from PBMCs. The rearrangement joins TRBV20-1 to TRBJ2-3, with 7 bases matching TRBD2. This receptor was identified in a human donor with Susac syndrome. The DNA for the CDR3 is TGCAGTGCTAGAGTTCGGGGGGAGGGTACGCAGTATTTT. Its protein product is CSARVRGEGTQYF.